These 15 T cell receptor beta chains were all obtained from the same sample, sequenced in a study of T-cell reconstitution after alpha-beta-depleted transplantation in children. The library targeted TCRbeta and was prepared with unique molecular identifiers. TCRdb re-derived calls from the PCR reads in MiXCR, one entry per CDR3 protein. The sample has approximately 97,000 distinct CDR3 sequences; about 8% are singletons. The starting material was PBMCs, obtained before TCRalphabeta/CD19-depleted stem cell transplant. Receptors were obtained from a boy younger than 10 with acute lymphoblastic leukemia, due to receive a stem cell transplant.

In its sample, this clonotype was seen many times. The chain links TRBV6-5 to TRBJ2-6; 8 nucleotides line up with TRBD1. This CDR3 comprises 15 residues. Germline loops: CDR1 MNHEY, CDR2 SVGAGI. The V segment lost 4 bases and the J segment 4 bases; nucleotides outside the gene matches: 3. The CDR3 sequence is CASSSTGAGANVLTF. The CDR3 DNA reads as TGTGCCAGCAGTTCGACAGGGGCCGGGGCCAACGTCCTGACTTTC.

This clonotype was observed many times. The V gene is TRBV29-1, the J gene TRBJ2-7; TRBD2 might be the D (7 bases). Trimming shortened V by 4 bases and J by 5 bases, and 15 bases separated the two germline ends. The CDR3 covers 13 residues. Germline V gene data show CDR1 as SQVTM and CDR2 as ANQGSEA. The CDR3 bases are TGCAGCGTTGCCGGGGGGCGAGGGAACGAGCAGTACTTC. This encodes CSVAGGRGNEQYF.

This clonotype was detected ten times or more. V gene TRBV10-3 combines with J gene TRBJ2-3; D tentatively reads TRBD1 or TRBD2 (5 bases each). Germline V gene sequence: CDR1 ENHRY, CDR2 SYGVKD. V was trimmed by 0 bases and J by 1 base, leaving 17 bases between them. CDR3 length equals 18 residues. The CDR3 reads CAISESIRTGLGTDTQYF. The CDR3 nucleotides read TGTGCCATCAGTGAGTCGATACGGACGGGGCTTGGCACAGATACGCAGTATTTT.

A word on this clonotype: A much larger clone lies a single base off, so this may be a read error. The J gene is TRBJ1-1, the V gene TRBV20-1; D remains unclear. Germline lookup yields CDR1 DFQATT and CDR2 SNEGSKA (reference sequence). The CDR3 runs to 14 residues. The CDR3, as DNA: TGCTGTGCTAGAAGTCCCGCCAGGAACACTGAAGCTTTCTTT. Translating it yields CCARSPARNTEAFF.

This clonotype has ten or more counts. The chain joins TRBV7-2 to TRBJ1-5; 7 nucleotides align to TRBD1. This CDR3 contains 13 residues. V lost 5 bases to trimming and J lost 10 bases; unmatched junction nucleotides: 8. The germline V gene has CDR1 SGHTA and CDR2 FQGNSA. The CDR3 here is CASSPQTGSPQHF. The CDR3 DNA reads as TGTGCCAGCAGCCCACAGACAGGGTCTCCCCAGCATTTT.

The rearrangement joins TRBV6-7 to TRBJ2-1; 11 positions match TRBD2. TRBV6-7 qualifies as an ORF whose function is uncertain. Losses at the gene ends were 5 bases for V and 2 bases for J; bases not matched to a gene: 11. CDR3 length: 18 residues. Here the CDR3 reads CASSPRLAGTSPYNEQFF. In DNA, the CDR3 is TGTGCCAGCAGTCCTAGACTAGCGGGGACCTCCCCCTACAATGAGCAGTTCTTC.

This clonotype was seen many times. Here the CDR3 reads CAISGTGEGEQYF. The CDR3 DNA reads as TGTGCCATATCCGGGACAGGGGAGGGCGAGCAGTACTTC. The chain employs TRBV10-3 and TRBJ2-7, with TRBD1 matching over 10 bases. The CDR3 consists of 13 residues. V lost 9 bases to trimming and J lost 6 bases; unmatched junction nucleotides: 8. Germline-derived CDR1 and CDR2 are ENHRY and SYGVKD.

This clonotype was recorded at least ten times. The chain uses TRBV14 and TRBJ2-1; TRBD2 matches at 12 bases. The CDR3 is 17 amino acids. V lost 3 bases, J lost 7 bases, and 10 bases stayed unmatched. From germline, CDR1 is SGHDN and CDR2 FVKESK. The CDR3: CASSHGGKGLAGNEQFF. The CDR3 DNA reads TGTGCCAGCAGCCATGGGGGGAAAGGACTAGCGGGGAATGAGCAGTTCTTC.

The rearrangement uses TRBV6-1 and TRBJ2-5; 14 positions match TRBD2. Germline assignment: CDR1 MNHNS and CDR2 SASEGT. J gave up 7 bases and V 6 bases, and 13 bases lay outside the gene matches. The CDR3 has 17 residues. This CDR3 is CASRRGLAGASMGTQYF. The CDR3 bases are TGTGCCAGCAGAAGGGGACTAGCGGGGGCCTCAATGGGGACCCAGTACTTC.

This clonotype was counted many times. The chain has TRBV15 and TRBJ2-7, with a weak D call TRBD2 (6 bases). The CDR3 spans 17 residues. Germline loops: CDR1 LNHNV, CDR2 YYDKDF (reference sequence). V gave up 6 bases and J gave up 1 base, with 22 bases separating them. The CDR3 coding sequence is TGTGCCACCAGTGGTGAGGCGGGGCTAGCAGGTTCCTACGAGCAGTACTTC. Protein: CATSGEAGLAGSYEQYF.

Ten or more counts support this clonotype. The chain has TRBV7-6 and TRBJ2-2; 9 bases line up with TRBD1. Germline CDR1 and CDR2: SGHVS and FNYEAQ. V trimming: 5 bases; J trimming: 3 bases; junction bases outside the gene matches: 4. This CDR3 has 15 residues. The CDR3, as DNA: TGTGCCAGCAGCGTGGGACAGGGTGACACCGGGGAGCTGTTTTTT. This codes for CASSVGQGDTGELFF.

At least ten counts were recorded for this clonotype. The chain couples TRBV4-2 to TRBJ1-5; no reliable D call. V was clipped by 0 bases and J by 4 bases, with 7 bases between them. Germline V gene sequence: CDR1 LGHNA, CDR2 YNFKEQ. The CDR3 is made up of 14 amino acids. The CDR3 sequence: CASSQDRTNQPQHF. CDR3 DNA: TGTGCCAGCAGCCAAGACAGGACGAATCAGCCCCAGCATTTT.

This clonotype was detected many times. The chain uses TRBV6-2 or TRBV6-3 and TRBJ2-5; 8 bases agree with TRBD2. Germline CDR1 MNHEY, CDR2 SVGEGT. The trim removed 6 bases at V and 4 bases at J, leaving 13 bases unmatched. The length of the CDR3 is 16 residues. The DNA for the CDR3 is TGTGCCAGCAGCCTGATCCCTGTAGCGGGGTTAGAGACCCAGTACTTC. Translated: CASSLIPVAGLETQYF.

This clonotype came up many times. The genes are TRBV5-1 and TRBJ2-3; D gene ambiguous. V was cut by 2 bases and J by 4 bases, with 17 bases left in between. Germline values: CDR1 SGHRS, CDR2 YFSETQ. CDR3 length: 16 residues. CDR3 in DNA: TGCGCCAGCAGCTTTAACGGCCTGGGATCTCCAGATACGCAGTATTTT. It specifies CASSFNGLGSPDTQYF.

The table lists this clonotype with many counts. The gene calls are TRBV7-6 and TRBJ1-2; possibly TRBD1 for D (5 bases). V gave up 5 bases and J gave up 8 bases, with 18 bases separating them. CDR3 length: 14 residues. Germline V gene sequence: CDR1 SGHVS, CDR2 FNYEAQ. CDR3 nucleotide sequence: TGTGCCAGCAGCCTCTCCGGGGACGGGGGAGGCTACACCTTC. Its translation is CASSLSGDGGGYTF.